This TCR beta chain appears in the sequencing data of a study of T cell responses to AZD1222 COVID-19 vaccine. Some clones are missing from TCRdb's copy, which holds only in-frame ones; the method was immunoSEQ multiplex PCR. This table holds about 120,000 clones, 85% to 95% found once. There are 12 residues in the CDR3. V lost 5 bases and J lost 5, with 9 bases in between. Germline V lookup: CDR1 LNHDA, CDR2 SQIVND (reference sequence). Material: peripheral blood, obtained on day 0 of AZD1222 vaccination. This chain joins TRBV19 and TRBJ1-1; a possible D gene is TRBD1 (6 bases). This clonotype originated in an adult in good health. CDR3 nucleotide sequence: TGTGCCAGTAGTCAAGGACAGACTGAAGCTTTCTTT. Amino acids: CASSQGQTEAFF.